Listed here are 18 T cell receptor beta chains from one sample, sequenced in a study of shared clonotypes between healthy human individuals. Clones were read by immunoSEQ multiplex PCR, and TCRdb kept only the in-frame ones, dropping some. The profile covers approximately 980,000 clones, with 76% appearing a single time and roughly 1.5% taken by the ten largest. Input material: memory CD4+ T cells sorted from blood. The sample's subset: CD45RA-negative fraction. These receptors were collected from a man between 18 and 29 years old in good health.

The chain recombines TRBV10-2 with TRBJ1-1; D gene ambiguous. The V end was cut by 5 bases, the J end by 4 bases, with 11 bases between. Germline V gene data show CDR1 as WSHSY and CDR2 as SAAADI. This CDR3 region has 13 residues. This CDR3 is CASSSTEGTEAFF. The CDR3 region has the DNA TGCGCCAGCAGTTCGACTGAAGGCACTGAAGCTTTCTTT.

This chain links TRBV5-1 with TRBJ2-7, with D possibly matching TRBD1 (6 bases). Germline CDR1 SGHRS, CDR2 YFSETQ. This CDR3 spans 14 amino acids. V was pared by 0 bases and J by 2 bases, with 9 bases between. CDR3 bases: TGCGCCAGCAGCTTGGGGGACAACACCTACGAGCAGTACTTC. It specifies CASSLGDNTYEQYF.

This chain connects TRBV29-1 to TRBJ2-1; 7 bases match TRBD1. J lost 3 bases, V lost 7 bases, and 12 bases had no gene match. Germline V gene sequence: CDR1 SQVTM, CDR2 ANQGSEA. This CDR3 has 15 amino acids. For the CDR3, the DNA is TGCAGCGCCCAGGTGACAGGGAGTTTCTACAATGAGCAGTTCTTC. Translation gives CSAQVTGSFYNEQFF.

CDR3 loop: CASSYTGSGEKLFF. DNA for the CDR3: TGTGCCAGCAGTTACACAGGGAGTGGCGAAAAACTGTTTTTT. The V and J genes are TRBV28 and TRBJ1-4; D perhaps matches TRBD1 (6 bases). V was pared by 4 bases and J by 8 bases, with 14 bases between. CDR1 and CDR2 (germline): MDHEN, SYDVKM. The CDR3 has 14 amino acids.

The rearrangement links TRBV4-2 to TRBJ2-5; no definite D call. Trimming took 0 bases from V and 7 from J, leaving 12 bases between them. The CDR3 is 14 residues long. Germline CDR1 LGHNA, CDR2 YNFKEQ. For the CDR3, the DNA is TGTGCCAGCAGCCAAGAGTGGGTGGAAGGGACCCAGTACTTC. It encodes CASSQEWVEGTQYF.

V is TRBV28 and J is TRBJ2-1; 11 nucleotides line up with TRBD2. The CDR3 consists of 16 residues. V lost 4 bases to trimming and J lost 4 bases; unmatched junction nucleotides: 6. Germline-derived CDR1 and CDR2 are MDHEN and SYDVKM. The CDR3 nucleotides read TGTGCCAGCAGTTCACATAGCGGGGGGGCTTACAATGAGCAGTTCTTC. Its protein product is CASSSHSGGAYNEQFF. The variable domain in full, with the rest retrieved from reference TRBV28 and TRBJ2-1, is DVKVTQSSRYLVKRTGEKVFLECVQDMDHENMFWYRQDPGLGLRLIYFSYDVKMKEKGDIPEGYSVSREKKERFSLILESASTNQTSMYLCASSSHSGGAYNEQFFGPGTRLTVL.

V is TRBV30 and J is TRBJ1-2; D ambiguous. CDR1 is GTSNPN and CDR2 is SVGIG in the germline V gene (reference sequence). The CDR3 is made up of 13 amino acids. V gave up 2 bases and J gave up 4 bases, with 11 bases separating them. CDR3 sequence (DNA): TGTGCCTGGAGTAGGGCGACGTTCTATGGCTACACCTTC. Its protein is CAWSRATFYGYTF. The whole variable domain, filled in from reference TRBV30 and TRBJ1-2, reads SQTIHQWPATLVQPVGSPLSLECTVEGTSNPNLYWYRQAAGRGLQLLFYSVGIGQISSEVPQNLSASRPQDRQFILSSKKLLLSDSGFYLCAWSRATFYGYTFGSGTRLTVV.

In its sample, this clone was seen a few times. This sample includes further DNA sequences coding for the same CDR3. The chain employs TRBV5-6 and TRBJ2-7; weak D call: TRBD1 (6 bases). V dropped 3 bases and J dropped 4 bases, with 8 bases sitting between them. The CDR3 sequence is 12 residues long. Germline values: CDR1 SGHDT, CDR2 YYEEEE. CDR3 bases: TGTGCCAGCAGCTCAAGGGGGTACGAGCAGTACTTC. It translates to CASSSRGYEQYF.

This clone was recorded only once. The chain combines TRBV7-2 with TRBJ2-7; D remains unclear. V lost 2 bases and J 0 bases, leaving 8 bases between the germline ends. The germline gives CDR1 SGHTA, CDR2 FQGNSA. The CDR3 length is 14 residues. This chain's CDR3 is CASSLYPVSYEQYF. In DNA, the CDR3 is TGTGCCAGCAGCTTATATCCAGTCTCCTACGAGCAGTACTTC.

V and J are TRBV4-1 and TRBJ2-5; perhaps TRBD1 as D (6 bases). Between the trimmed V and J ends, which lost 6 bases and 4 bases, there was a span of 18 bases. CDR1 is MGHRA, CDR2 YSYEKL, per germline. CDR3 length equals 15 residues. The CDR3 DNA is TGCGCCAGCAGAAACCCCAAGACAGGTGGAGAGACCCAGTACTTC. It yields the protein CASRNPKTGGETQYF.

J is TRBJ2-3 and V is TRBV25-1, with D uncertain. Germline V gene lookup returns CDR1 MGHDK and CDR2 SYGVNS. V was clipped by 3 bases and J by 2 bases, with 9 bases between them. CDR3 length: 14 amino acids. The CDR3 loop reads CASSDTDFTDTQYF. DNA of the CDR3: TGTGCCAGCAGTGATACAGATTTCACAGATACGCAGTATTTT.

This chain uses TRBV25-1 with TRBJ2-1, with 12 bases matching TRBD1. This CDR3 is built from 14 residues. V lost 6 bases to trimming and J lost 7 bases; unmatched junction nucleotides: 4. Germline V lookup: CDR1 MGHDK, CDR2 SYGVNS. CDR3 nucleotides: TGTGCCAGCAGGGGACAGGGGGCACTGAATGAGCAGTTCTTC. Encoded protein: CASRGQGALNEQFF.

V gene TRBV5-6 combines with J gene TRBJ2-7; TRBD2 matches 9 bases. The CDR3 runs 16 residues. CDR1 and CDR2 from the germline V gene are SGHDT and YYEEEE. Trimming at V came to 2 bases and at J to 2 bases, leaving 8 bases not matched to a gene. The chain's CDR3 is CASSFKPGLATYEQYF. CDR3 bases: TGTGCCAGCAGCTTTAAACCGGGACTAGCTACCTACGAGCAGTACTTC.

The chain uses TRBV19 and TRBJ2-5, with 10 bases that match TRBD1. Germline V gene sequence: CDR1 LNHDA, CDR2 SQIVND (reference sequence). The V segment lost 6 bases and the J segment 0 bases; nucleotides outside the gene matches: 4. This CDR3 has 15 amino acids. The CDR3 DNA reads TGTGCCAGTAGACCGGGACAGGGGAACCAAGAGACCCAGTACTTC. It translates to CASRPGQGNQETQYF.

The chain combines TRBV11-2 with TRBJ2-7; the match to TRBD2 covers 9 bases. Germline V gene lookup returns CDR1 SGHAT and CDR2 FQNNGV. V was pared by 5 bases and J by 2 bases, with 7 bases of the junction left unmatched. This CDR3 spans 15 amino acids. This CDR3 reads CASSPSTSGAYEQYF. CDR3 sequence (DNA): TGTGCCAGCAGCCCATCGACTAGCGGAGCCTACGAGCAGTACTTC.

With respect to this clone: This same CDR3 is encoded by further DNA sequences in the sample. V usage is TRBV29-1 and J usage is TRBJ2-1, with D hard to call. The CDR3 is 11 amino acids. V was pared by 5 bases and J by 6 bases, with 8 bases between. CDR1 and CDR2 (germline): SQVTM, ANQGSEA. The CDR3 sequence is CSVLRGNEQFF. The DNA for the CDR3 is TGCAGCGTTTTGAGAGGCAATGAGCAGTTCTTC.

This clone turned up a few times. V usage is TRBV9 and J usage is TRBJ2-7; D is unresolved. Germline V gene data show CDR1 as SGDLS and CDR2 as YYNGEE. V gave up 2 bases and J gave up 5 bases, with 11 bases separating them. CDR3 length: 13 residues. CDR3 sequence (DNA): TGTGCCAGCAGCGTGACAATACGGGACGAGCAGTACTTC. This gives the protein CASSVTIRDEQYF.

This chain joins TRBV5-1 and TRBJ2-3; D is possibly TRBD1 (5 bases). Germline CDR1 SGHRS, CDR2 YFSETQ. There are 14 residues in the CDR3. V lost 2 bases, J lost 6 bases, and 13 bases lay in between. The CDR3 nucleotides are TGCGCCAGCAGCTTTAGGGGTGGTGTGGATACGCAGTATTTT. This encodes CASSFRGGVDTQYF.